The sequence of this T cell receptor (beta chain) was determined in a study of T-cell reconstitution after alpha-beta-depleted transplantation in children. The TCRbeta library incorporated unique molecular identifiers. One entry per CDR3 protein, called by TCRdb with MiXCR from the PCR reads. The top ten clones hold 2.5% to 4% of a sample with approximately 510,000 distinct CDR3 sequences, about 18% of them seen once. The CDR3 totals 15 residues. Looked up from germline, CDR1 is SGHVS and CDR2 is FQNEAQ. Trimming shortened V by 3 bases and J by 4 bases, and 15 bases separated the two germline ends. V gene TRBV7-8 combines with J gene TRBJ2-5, with D unresolved. Sequenced material: PBMCs from the stem cell graft donor, taken from the stem cell graft. This receptor was identified in a human donor who donated a stem cell graft to a child with acute lymphoblastic leukemia. The CDR3 reads CASSLGTVRGETQYF. In DNA, the CDR3 is TGTGCCAGCAGCTTGGGTACAGTGAGAGGAGAGACCCAGTACTTC.